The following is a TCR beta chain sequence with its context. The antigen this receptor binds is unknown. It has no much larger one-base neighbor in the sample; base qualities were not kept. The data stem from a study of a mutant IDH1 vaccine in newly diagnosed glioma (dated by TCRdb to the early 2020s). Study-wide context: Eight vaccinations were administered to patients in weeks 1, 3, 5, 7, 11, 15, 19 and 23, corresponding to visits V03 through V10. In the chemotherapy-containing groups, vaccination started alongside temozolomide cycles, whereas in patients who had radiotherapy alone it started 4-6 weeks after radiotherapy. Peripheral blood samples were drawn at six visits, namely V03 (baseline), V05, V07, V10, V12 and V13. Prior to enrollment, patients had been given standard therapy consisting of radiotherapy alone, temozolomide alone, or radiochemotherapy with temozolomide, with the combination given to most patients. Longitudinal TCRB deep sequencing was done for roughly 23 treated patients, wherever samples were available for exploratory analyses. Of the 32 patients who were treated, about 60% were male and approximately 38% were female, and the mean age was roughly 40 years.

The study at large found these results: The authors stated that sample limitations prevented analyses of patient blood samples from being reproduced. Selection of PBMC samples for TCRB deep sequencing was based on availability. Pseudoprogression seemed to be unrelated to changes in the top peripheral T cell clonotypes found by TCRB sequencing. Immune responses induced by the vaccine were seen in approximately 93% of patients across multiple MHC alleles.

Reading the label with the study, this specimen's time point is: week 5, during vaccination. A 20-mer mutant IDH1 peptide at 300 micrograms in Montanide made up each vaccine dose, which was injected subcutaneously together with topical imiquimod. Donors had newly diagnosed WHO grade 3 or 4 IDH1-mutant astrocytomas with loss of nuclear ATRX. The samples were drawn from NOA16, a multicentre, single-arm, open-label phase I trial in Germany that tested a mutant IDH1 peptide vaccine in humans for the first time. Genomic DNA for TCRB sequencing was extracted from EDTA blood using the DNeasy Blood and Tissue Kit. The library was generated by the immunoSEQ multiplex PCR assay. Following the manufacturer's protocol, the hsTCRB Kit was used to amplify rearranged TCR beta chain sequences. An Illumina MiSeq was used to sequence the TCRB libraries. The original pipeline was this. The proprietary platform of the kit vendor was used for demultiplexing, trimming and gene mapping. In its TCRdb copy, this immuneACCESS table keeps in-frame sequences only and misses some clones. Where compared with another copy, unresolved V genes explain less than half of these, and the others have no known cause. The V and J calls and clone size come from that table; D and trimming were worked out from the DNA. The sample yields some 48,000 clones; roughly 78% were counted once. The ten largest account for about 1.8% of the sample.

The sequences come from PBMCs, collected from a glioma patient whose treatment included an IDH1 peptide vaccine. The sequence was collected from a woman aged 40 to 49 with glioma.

This receptor carries the CDR3 CASSLRPSPDTEAFF. DNA sequence: TGTGCCAGCAGCTTGAGACCCTCACCCGACACTGAAGCTTTCTTT. The chain is encoded by TRBV5-4 joined to TRBJ1-1; no D gene is confidently identified. The germline V gene (reference sequence) gives CDR1 as SGHNT and CDR2 as YYREEE. The germline ends are 13 bases apart after V is trimmed by 1 base and J by 3 bases. There are 15 amino acids in the CDR3, from cysteine to phenylalanine inclusive. The CDR3 DNA has 45 bases and is translated from base 1.